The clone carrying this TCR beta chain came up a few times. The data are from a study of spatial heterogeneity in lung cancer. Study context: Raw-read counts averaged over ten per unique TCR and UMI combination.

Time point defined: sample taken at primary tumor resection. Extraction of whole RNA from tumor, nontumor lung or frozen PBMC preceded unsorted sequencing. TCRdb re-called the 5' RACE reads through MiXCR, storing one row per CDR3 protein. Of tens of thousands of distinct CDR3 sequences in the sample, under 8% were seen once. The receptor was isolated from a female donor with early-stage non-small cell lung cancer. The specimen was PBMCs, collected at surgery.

The CDR3 region is CASRRPGQGYNEQFF. The CDR3 nucleotides read TGTGCCAGCAGGCGCCCGGGACAGGGATACAATGAGCAGTTCTTC. This sequence joins TRBV6-5 and TRBJ2-1; 9 positions match TRBD1. The CDR3 has 15 amino acids. After removal of 6 bases from V and 4 bases from J, the junction contained 7 bases not matched to a gene. Germline V CDR1 and CDR2: MNHEY, SVGAGI.